These 11 T cell receptor beta chains came from one sample sequenced in a study of human T cells and chemical hapten exposure. TCRdb itself ran the RACE reads through MiXCR, one entry per CDR3 protein. The sample lists some 400,000 distinct CDR3 sequences, approximately 5% seen once, with 2% to 2.5% in the top ten. Regarding time point: patch test 1, 2 weeks after DPC sensitization. Noted treatment: therapeutic diphenylcyclopropenone sensitization with weekly scalp DPC. This specimen was whole blood, taken in connection with sensitization to the hapten diphenylcyclopropenone (DPC). These receptors all come from a woman in her forties or fifties with alopecia areata. Some clones in this sample may be carry-over from other donors' samples.

This clonotype was seen repeatedly, ten times or more. The rearrangement joins TRBV29-1 to TRBJ1-1, with a weak D call TRBD1 (5 bases). The ends were cut back, 1 base at V and 1 base at J, with 7 bases in the middle. The CDR3 sequence is 13 residues long. Germline loops: CDR1 SQVTM, CDR2 ANQGSEA. The CDR3 sequence: CSVEGQPNTEAFF. CDR3 in DNA: TGCAGCGTTGAAGGACAGCCGAACACTGAAGCTTTCTTT.

This clonotype occurred many times. The chain joins TRBV5-5 to TRBJ1-5; D gene uncertain. CDR1 is SGHKS, CDR2 YYEKEE, per germline (reference sequence). V shed 0 bases and J shed 0 bases, with 16 bases lying between them. This CDR3 has 18 amino acids. CDR3 protein: CASSLASARTASNQPQHF. The DNA for the CDR3 is TGTGCCAGCAGCTTGGCGTCCGCCCGGACTGCTAGCAATCAGCCCCAGCATTTT.

In this sample, this clonotype turned up a few times. This rearrangement joins TRBV9 to TRBJ2-5; D gene uncertain. CDR1 and CDR2 (germline): SGDLS, YYNGEE. Trimming shortened V by 4 bases and J by 0 bases, and 16 bases separated the two germline ends. The CDR3 has 16 residues. In nucleotides, the CDR3 is TGTGCCAGCAGCCCCCGATCGTGGGGAAACCAAGAGACCCAGTACTTC. Amino acids: CASSPRSWGNQETQYF.

This clonotype showed up just a few times. The V gene is TRBV7-2, the J gene TRBJ2-5; 8 nucleotides align to TRBD2. V lost 5 bases, J lost 4 bases, and 6 bases stayed unmatched. In germline, CDR1 is SGHTA, CDR2 FQGNSA. CDR3 length equals 14 residues. This CDR3 is CASSTGGVGETQYF. The CDR3 nucleotides are TGTGCCAGCAGCACCGGGGGGGTCGGAGAGACCCAGTACTTC.

This clonotype was recorded at least ten times. The V call is TRBV9, the J call TRBJ2-1; 10 bases are a match to TRBD2. Unmatched junction bases numbered 8, after V lost 3 bases and J lost 8 bases. CDR1 and CDR2 (germline): SGDLS, YYNGEE. This CDR3 comprises 15 residues. Written as DNA, the CDR3 is TGTGCCAGCAGCGATACTAGCGGGAAGATGGATGAGCAGTTCTTC. It specifies CASSDTSGKMDEQFF.

This chain uses TRBV2 with TRBJ1-4; D unresolved. V gave up 4 bases and J gave up 5 bases, with 14 bases separating them. The CDR3 covers 15 residues. The germline gives CDR1 SNHLY, CDR2 FYNNEI. The CDR3, as DNA: TGTGCCAGCAGTGCCCAGGCTTCGTCGAATGAAAAACTGTTTTTT. Its protein is CASSAQASSNEKLFF. The full variable domain, in which reference TRBV2 and TRBJ1-4 provide the parts outside the CDR3, is EPEVTQTPSHQVTQMGQEVILRCVPISNHLYFYWYRQILGQKVEFLVSFYNNEISEKSEIFDDQFSVERPDGSNFTLKIRSTKLEDSAMYFCASSAQASSNEKLFFGSGTQLSVL.

The V and J genes are TRBV27 and TRBJ2-7; 7 positions agree with TRBD2. The CDR3 consists of 13 residues. Germline CDR1 reads MNHEY; CDR2 reads SMNVEV (reference sequence). The V segment lost 5 bases and the J segment 2 bases; nucleotides outside the gene matches: 3. The CDR3 region has the DNA TGTGCCAGCAGTCTAGCGGACGCCTACGAGCAGTACTTC. This codes for CASSLADAYEQYF.

This clonotype turned up a few times. V usage is TRBV19 and J usage is TRBJ1-5, with D perhaps TRBD1 (6 bases). CDR1 and CDR2 from the germline V gene are LNHDA and SQIVND (reference sequence). The CDR3 consists of 16 residues. The V end lost 3 bases, the J end lost 2 bases, and 14 bases lay between the germline ends. This CDR3 reads CASSIGTRSGNQPQHF. DNA for the CDR3: TGTGCCAGTAGTATTGGGACACGCAGTGGCAATCAGCCCCAGCATTTT.

CDR3 nucleotides: TGTGCCAGCAGCTTAAAGGCGGGGGGGACCCAAGAGACCCAGTACTTC. Protein product: CASSLKAGGTQETQYF. This rearrangement joins TRBV7-3 to TRBJ2-5; 9 nucleotides align to TRBD2. The CDR3 runs 16 residues. With 1 base clipped from V and 1 base from J, the junction kept 4 bases outside the gene matches. Per germline, CDR1 SGHTA and CDR2 FQGTGA.

The sample holds many counts of this clonotype. V gene TRBV7-9 combines with J gene TRBJ1-1, with D uncertain. The CDR3 totals 13 residues. V gave up 5 bases and J gave up 5 bases, with 12 bases separating them. The germline V gene encodes CDR1 SEHNR and CDR2 FQNEAQ (reference sequence). CDR3 nucleotides: TGTGCCAGCAGCCCAGTGGGCTTAACTGAAGCTTTCTTT. Its translation: CASSPVGLTEAFF.

The chain uses TRBV21-1 and TRBJ2-1; the table's D gene call, TRBD2, was not cross checked with the DNA. TRBV21-1 is a pseudogene segment. This CDR3 is 15 amino acids long. This chain's CDR3 is CASRKGLAVYNEQFF. The CDR3 DNA reads TGTGCCAGCCGAAAGGGACTAGCGGTATACAATGAGCAGTTCTTC.